This T cell receptor (beta chain) appears in the sequencing data of a study of T cell repertoires in cytomegalovirus infection. This CDR3 has 15 residues. V lost 5 bases, J lost 3 bases, and 17 bases lay in between. Looked up from germline, CDR1 is MNHNY and CDR2 is SVGAGI (reference sequence). Using its own MiXCR run on the reads, TCRdb lists one record per CDR3 protein. The table lists fewer than 1,000,000 distinct CDR3 sequences, approximately 31% of them singletons. This clonotype was counted a single time. Its target is not known. The rearrangement links TRBV6-6 to TRBJ2-7, with D unresolved. The sequencing used cultured CD8+ T cells from PBMCs, collected from culture after CMV antigen stimulation. This TCR was recovered from a human donor in good health (CMV status not recorded). Some clones in this sample may be carry-over from other donors' samples. CDR3 in amino acids: CASSTATWALYEQYF. The CDR3 DNA follows: TGTGCCAGCAGTACCGCGACGTGGGCCCTCTACGAGCAGTACTTC.